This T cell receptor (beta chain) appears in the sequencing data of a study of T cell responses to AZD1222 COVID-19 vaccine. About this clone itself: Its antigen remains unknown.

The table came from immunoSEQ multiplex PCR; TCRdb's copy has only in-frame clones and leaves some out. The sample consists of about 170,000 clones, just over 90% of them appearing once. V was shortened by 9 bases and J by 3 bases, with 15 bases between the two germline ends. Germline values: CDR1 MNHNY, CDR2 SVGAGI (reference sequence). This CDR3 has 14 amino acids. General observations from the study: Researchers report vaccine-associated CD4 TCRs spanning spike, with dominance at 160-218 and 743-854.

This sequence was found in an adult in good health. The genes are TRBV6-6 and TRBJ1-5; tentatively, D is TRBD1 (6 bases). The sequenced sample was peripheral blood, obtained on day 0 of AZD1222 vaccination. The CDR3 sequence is CASVDSNINQPQHF. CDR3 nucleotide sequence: TGTGCCAGTGTGGACAGTAATATCAATCAGCCCCAGCATTTT.